Presented here are 17 T cell receptor beta chains from one specimen sequenced in a study of vaccination and CD4 T cells after COVID-19. TCRdb reanalysed the PCR reads using MiXCR and keeps one entry per CDR3 protein. Found here are roughly 22,000 distinct CDR3 sequences, around 57% of them singletons; the top ten hold over 0.75%. The sample was CD4+ T cells from blood, taken before SARS-CoV-2 vaccination. These receptor sequences come from a human donor who had recovered from COVID-19.

The chain has TRBV28 and TRBJ2-5; 8 nucleotides agree with TRBD2. The CDR3 sequence is 14 residues long. Germline values: CDR1 MDHEN, CDR2 SYDVKM. J was trimmed by 6 bases and V by 4 bases; bases with no gene match: 7. The CDR3 is CASSSLGTSQTQYF. The CDR3, as DNA: TGTGCCAGCAGTTCCCTAGGGACTAGTCAGACCCAGTACTTC.

This clonotype appeared once. The genes are TRBV11-2 and TRBJ2-7; 9 bases line up with TRBD2. Per the germline V gene, CDR1 is SGHAT and CDR2 is FQNNGV. V was pared by 3 bases and J by 7 bases, with 16 bases of the junction left unmatched. This CDR3 contains 17 residues. CDR3 coding DNA: TGTGCCAGCAGCTTCCTAGCGGGGTGGGGGGTCTCTCGTGAGCAGTACTTC. Its translation is CASSFLAGWGVSREQYF.

This clonotype showed up just a few times. This chain links TRBV28 with TRBJ1-5, with a tentative D call TRBD1 (5 bases). The CDR3 spans 14 residues. CDR1 and CDR2 from the germline V gene are MDHEN and SYDVKM. V was clipped by 6 bases and J by 0 bases, with 9 bases between them. CDR3: CASRGAYSNQPQHF. CDR3 DNA: TGTGCCAGCAGAGGGGCATATAGCAATCAGCCCCAGCATTTT.

The chain has TRBV2 and TRBJ2-3; D is uncertain. This CDR3 is 14 amino acids long. CDR1 and CDR2 (germline): SNHLY, FYNNEI. Trimming pared 0 bases from V and 5 bases from J, leaving 9 bases between. The chain's CDR3 is CASSEAGGRDTQYF. The CDR3 bases are TGTGCCAGCAGTGAAGCGGGTGGCCGAGATACGCAGTATTTT.

The chain recombines TRBV20-1 with TRBJ2-7; perhaps TRBD2 as D (5 bases). Trimming removed 3 bases at V and 5 bases at J, with 5 bases between. The germline CDR1 and CDR2 sequences are DFQATT and SNEGSKA (reference sequence). The CDR3 contains 10 residues. CDR3 DNA sequence: TGCAGTGCTAGCGGGAACGAGCAGTACTTC. Protein product: CSASGNEQYF.

This clonotype was recorded once. The chain recombines TRBV20-1 with TRBJ2-1; 9 positions match TRBD2. After removal of 3 bases from V and 7 bases from J, the junction contained 13 bases not matched to a gene. CDR3 length: 16 residues. Germline V lookup: CDR1 DFQATT, CDR2 SNEGSKA (reference sequence). The CDR3 sequence: CSASFSGRGMDNEQFF. The CDR3 DNA follows: TGCAGTGCTAGCTTTAGCGGGAGAGGTATGGATAATGAGCAGTTCTTC.

V and J are TRBV7-9 and TRBJ1-4; a weak D match, TRBD1 (5 bases). Looked up from germline, CDR1 is SEHNR and CDR2 is FQNEAQ (reference sequence). Trimming shortened V by 3 bases and J by 8 bases, and 10 bases separated the two germline ends. The CDR3 covers 13 residues. The CDR3 protein is CASSFGGNEKLFF. The DNA of the CDR3 is TGTGCCAGCAGCTTTGGGGGAAACGAAAAACTGTTTTTT.

V usage is TRBV6-2 or TRBV6-3 and J usage is TRBJ2-2; 9 bases agree with TRBD2. In germline, CDR1 is MNHEY, CDR2 SVGEGT. The CDR3 extends over 18 amino acids. Trimming at V came to 5 bases and at J to 5 bases, leaving 15 bases not matched to a gene. The DNA of the CDR3 is TGTGCCAGCAGTCGTATCCCGCTTAGCGGGAGAGCTACCGGGGAGCTGTTTTTT. As protein: CASSRIPLSGRATGELFF.

V usage is TRBV6-5 and J usage is TRBJ2-5; TRBD2 matches 7 bases. J gave up 3 bases and V 4 bases, and 2 bases lay outside the gene matches. Germline CDR1 MNHEY, CDR2 SVGAGI. CDR3 length: 13 residues. CDR3 sequence (DNA): TGTGCCAGCAGTTCTAGCGGAGAAGAGACCCAGTACTTC. This sequence encodes CASSSSGEETQYF.

V gene TRBV2 combines with J gene TRBJ2-3, with D possibly matching TRBD2 (6 bases). The CDR3 has 13 amino acids. Trimming removed 6 bases from V and 6 bases from J, with 13 bases in between. CDR1 and CDR2 from the germline V gene are SNHLY and FYNNEI. CDR3 in amino acids: CASREGLIDTQYF. The CDR3 coding sequence is TGTGCCAGCAGGGAGGGGCTCATCGATACGCAGTATTTT.

This rearrangement joins TRBV28 to TRBJ1-2; D may be TRBD1 (5 bases). This CDR3 has 13 residues. Trimming cost V 3 bases and J 4 bases, with 9 bases left between them. Per the germline V gene, CDR1 is MDHEN and CDR2 is SYDVKM. The CDR3 protein is CASSFDSSYGYTF. The DNA of the CDR3 is TGTGCCAGCAGTTTCGACAGTAGCTATGGCTACACCTTC.

The rearrangement links TRBV20-1 to TRBJ2-3; no firm D call. CDR1 DFQATT and CDR2 SNEGSKA come from the germline V gene (reference sequence). This CDR3 is 12 amino acids long. The V and J ends lost 6 bases and 5 bases respectively, with 12 bases between them. In DNA form, the CDR3 reads TGCAGTGCCTTGGTTGATCTAGATACGCAGTATTTT. This translates into CSALVDLDTQYF.

The rearrangement uses TRBV24-1 and TRBJ1-1; the D gene is possibly TRBD1 (5 bases). The CDR3 has 16 residues. The germline V gene has CDR1 KGHDR and CDR2 SFDVKD. Deletions cut 2 bases from V and 4 bases from J, with 16 bases between. CDR3 amino acids: CATSDSTPGGSTEAFF. The DNA of the CDR3 is TGTGCCACCAGTGATTCCACACCCGGGGGGAGCACTGAAGCTTTCTTT.

This clonotype came up once. This rearrangement joins TRBV20-1 to TRBJ2-3; TRBD2 matches 12 bases. Trimming cost V 3 bases and J 2 bases; bases outside gene matches: 12. The CDR3 consists of 18 residues. Per germline, CDR1 DFQATT and CDR2 SNEGSKA (reference sequence). CDR3 residues: CSASDPSGRAYHTDTQYF. CDR3 coding DNA: TGCAGTGCTAGTGATCCTAGCGGGAGGGCCTACCACACAGATACGCAGTATTTT.

DNA for the CDR3: TGTGCCAGCAGCATAGTTGTGATCCACTATGGCTACACCTTC. Translation: CASSIVVIHYGYTF. The chain uses TRBV21-1 and TRBJ1-2. TRBV21-1 is listed as a pseudogene. The CDR3 consists of 14 residues.

The rearrangement uses TRBV15 and TRBJ1-4, with D tentatively TRBD1 (5 bases). V was cut by 0 bases and J by 0 bases, with 8 bases left in between. The CDR3 runs to 16 residues. CDR1 is LNHNV, CDR2 YYDKDF, per germline (reference sequence). CDR3: CATSRDGGTTNEKLFF. CDR3 nucleotides: TGTGCCACCAGCAGAGACGGGGGAACAACTAATGAAAAACTGTTTTTT.

This clonotype was picked up a small number of times. This chain joins TRBV24-1 and TRBJ2-1; 7 nucleotides match TRBD2. Germline V gives CDR1 KGHDR, CDR2 SFDVKD. The CDR3 extends over 19 amino acids. The V gene end was trimmed by 3 bases and the J gene end by 2 bases; junction bases not matched to a gene: 15. CDR3: CATSDAGGGGLGPYNEQFF. The CDR3, as DNA: TGTGCCACCAGTGATGCGGGCGGGGGAGGGCTGGGGCCCTACAATGAGCAGTTCTTC.